The present entry profiles one T cell receptor (beta chain) with its context. The CDR3 loop spans 14 amino acids. The junction had 1 base not matched to a gene; V was cut back by 1 base and J by 10 bases. The germline V gene encodes CDR1 LGHDT and CDR2 YNNKEL (reference sequence). The sample originates from a study of blood T cell repertoires in COVID-19. TCRdb's table, derived via immunoSEQ multiplex PCR, lists solely in-frame clones and lacks some. The sample yields 250,000 to 300,000 clones, roughly 88% seen once. The receptor comes from a woman in her 70s with acute or convalescent COVID-19. Sequenced material: peripheral blood. The chain employs TRBV3-1 (or the pseudogene TRBV3-2) and TRBJ2-1; 13 bases are a match to TRBD2. The CDR3 loop is CASSQGLAGGEQFF. The CDR3 nucleotides read TGTGCCAGCAGCCAAGGACTAGCGGGGGGCGAGCAGTTCTTC.